What follows is one T cell receptor (beta chain) and its context. A few counts support this clone. What antigen it recognizes has not been identified. No base quality information exists; no much larger clone differs at one position. The cohort consisted of 650 to 700 healthy bone marrow donors. At the time of sampling, every cohort member was nominally healthy, though immune exposures that went unrecorded were likely present. The donor was CMV seronegative and belonged to the group of 352 seronegative cohort members. Every donor gave a peripheral blood sample, and the peripheral blood mononuclear cells from that sample were used for TCR beta sequencing. Genomic DNA was extracted from the blood cell samples with the Qiagen DNeasy Blood Extraction Kit. The library was prepared using the immunoSEQ multiplex PCR assay. A mixture of 60 forward primers for TCR Vbeta segments and 13 reverse primers for TCR Jbeta segments was used in the multiplex PCR. A multiplex PCR assay on genomic DNA amplified the CDR3 region of rearranged TCR beta genes. Amplified TCR beta libraries were sequenced as 87-base-pair reads on the Illumina HiSeq System. Processing in the source paper ran as follows. In a later analysis, some 80 million unique TCR beta chains were counted across the roughly 670 repertoires, and around 10 million of these chains were shared by at least two donors. Raw reads were error-corrected and collapsed into unique sequences with a nearest-neighbor algorithm that merged closely related sequences to remove PCR and sequencing errors. CDR3 sequences were aligned to IMGT reference sequences to assign V, D and J gene segments. For a sequence to be retained, a match of at least six nucleotides was required to both a V gene segment and a J gene segment. Rearrangements were classified as productive when the CDR3 lacked stop codons and remained in frame with V and J, and all other rearrangements were classified as non-productive. CDR3 was defined by IMGT convention, running from the second conserved V-encoded cysteine to the conserved J-encoded phenylalanine. The earlier analysis of more than 450 of the donors excluded sequences that lacked an unambiguous match to a single V gene segment. An earlier analysis of fewer than 750 of the donors classified V segments as functional when productive rearrangements were above 56.7% and as segregating when the standard deviation between donors was above 5%. A statistical classification framework was built for diagnosing cytomegalovirus status from the catalog of TCR beta chain sequences. V and J gene assignment, in a later analysis, came from comparing TCR nucleotide sequences with IMGT/GENE-DB human TR gene sequences. The TCRdist pipeline was used in a later analysis to assign CDR3 sequences and most-parsimonious VDJ recombination scenarios. In a later analysis, every TCR beta chain was defined by the combination of its CDR3 amino acid sequence and its V-gene family, and reads without a unique V-gene family were dropped. To address suspected cross-contamination and a sequencing artifact, a later analysis removed 450 to 700 highly shared, low-generation-probability nucleotide sequences. In a later analysis, a clonal expansion index was calculated for each public chain from normalized within-repertoire ranks of inferred template counts. In a later analysis, generation probabilities were computed with a VDJ recombination model fitted to out-of-frame rearrangements, and the resulting probabilities were checked against IGoR. A later analysis scored TCR-TCR, TCR-HLA and TCR-CMV co-occurrence with hypergeometric tests, applying a repertoire-size bias correction to TCR pairs. In a later analysis, false discovery rates were estimated by permuting HLA or CMV assignments 20 times. In a later analysis, co-occurring TCRs were grouped with DBSCAN, and TCRdist sequence similarity was added when clustering was performed within HLA-allele-positive subsets. Repertoires with fewer than 30,000 or more than 120,000 public chains, plus five repertoires with anomalous nucleotide sharing, were excluded from co-occurrence clustering. TCRdb re-hosts the immuneACCESS table, in-frame sequences only. Its copies lack some clones; in the studies checked, an unresolved V gene accounts for under half of them, and the cause for the rest is not known. Clone size and V and J calls were adopted from that table, with D and trimming inferred from the DNA. The sample table shows about 140,000 clones, and approximately 80% are seen once. Under 4.5% of the sample goes to the ten largest clones.

Trimming accounts for 9 bases at V and 2 bases at J, while the number of junction bases matched to no gene is 8. From the cysteine up to the phenylalanine, the CDR3 has a length of 16 residues. Just the 48-base CDR3 DNA is kept, in frame starting at base 1. The sample comes from a study of cytomegalovirus exposure and HLA in healthy donors (TCRdb year 2017). Notes on the research overall: An earlier analysis of 587 of the donors reported approximately 300 Gb of sequence data and 95 million to 130 million unique TCR beta sequences obtained from around 170 million T cells. An early release that covered fewer than 750 HLA-typed donors contained about 300 gigabases of sequencing data and some 87 million unique TCR sequences. The genetic ancestry cluster associated with self-reported Caucasian donors included about four fifths of the roughly 400 genotyped donors. The study aimed to test whether cataloging public T cell receptors could reveal signatures of past pathogen exposure. The study used immunosequencing to profile the T cell repertoires of about 670 subjects and linked those repertoires to cytomegalovirus serostatus. A separate validation cohort of roughly 120 different subjects was used in addition to the 666-subject first cohort. To predict cytomegalovirus infection status, the study combined high-throughput TCR immunosequencing, statistical association of individual TCRs with disease status, and machine learning. To study patterns of TCR occurrence, a later analysis re-analyzed previously published TCR beta repertoires from 700 or so donors and added high-resolution HLA genotyping. The later analysis used no new phenotypic data to find candidate immune exposures, relying instead on TCR beta sequences and their occurrence across donors. An earlier analysis of approximately 640 of the donors applied high-throughput TCR beta sequencing to assess whether each TCR beta V gene segment acted as functional or pseudogenic. Donor age, sex, ethnicity and CMV serostatus were compiled together with the repertoire data. Genome-wide SNP genotypes for about 65% of the roughly 700 donors were used in a later genetic analysis, which treated that subset as a discovery cohort. All discovery cohort repertoires had been generated on a single sequencing platform. HLA typing included class I and class II loci at four-digit resolution. The number of typed donors differed by locus: about 629-640 for A, B, C, DRB1 and DQB1; 522 for DQA1; 606 for DPA1; and roughly 450 for DPB1. Because of strong linkage in the cohort, four or five DR-DQ haplotypes were treated as single units for association and clustering. Across 398 genotyped donors of the cohort, an average of about 240,000 unique TCR beta nucleotide sequences per donor were sequenced, and 15% to 20% of those sequences were non-productive. Here is what the overall study found, with its caveats: A total of 150 to 200 TCR beta chains were listed by the study as associated with cytomegalovirus. In a later analysis, the rate of TCR association differed among HLA loci, with DRB1 alleles having the most associated TCRs and HLA-C alleles having the fewest. The presence/absence analyses assumed that sequencing depth was roughly uniform across donors, and that assumption may not be true. CMV serostatus was the only immune exposure information available for the cohort. A later analysis found that most CMV-associated TCR beta chains appeared HLA-restricted, with HLA associations seemingly driven largely by CMV exposure. Several of the top co-occurrence clusters appeared to be linked to parvovirus B19, influenza, CMV and Epstein-Barr virus, according to a later analysis. Only TCR beta chains were sequenced in this cohort, and the absence of alpha or paired-chain data limited detectable features. A later genetic analysis reported fewer N-insertions in productive TCRs among donors in an Asian-associated ancestry cluster than the approximately 700-donor mean. At a false discovery rate of 0.05, a later analysis linked roughly 17,000 TCR beta sequences to specific HLA alleles. Because counts were too low, approximately 18 rarely observed V segments, including chromosome 9 orphons, were excluded from the earlier analysis of a few hundred of the donors. Some IMGT-functional V segments, including TRBV6-2 and TRBV6-3, could not be told apart with the 87-base-pair reads, so those segments were excluded. Linkage disequilibrium might explain the correlated functional status among segregating V segments, but an unknown experimental factor could not be ruled out. Compared with equally common non-associated chains, HLA-associated TCR beta chains in a later analysis were more clonally expanded and had lower generation probabilities. In a later genetic analysis, a missense DCLRE1C variant was associated with V-gene and J-gene trimming of TCR beta chains, and the association was replicated in an independent cohort. When HLA alleles, especially DR and DQ, strongly co-occurred, attributing TCR associations to individual alleles was difficult. The authors suggested that the approach could potentially be generalized to other disease states and immunological phenotypes. The classifier was reported to diagnose cytomegalovirus status with high specificity and sensitivity in both the original and validation cohorts. Because HLA typing was missing for some donors at each locus, association tests included only the typed subset. A further reported finding was that TCR beta sequences accurately predicted the HLA-A and HLA-B alleles for most subjects in the first cohort. Most TCR sequences were seen in very few donors, while some public TCRs were found in many individuals. The sequencing pipeline was judged likely to have produced a cluster of highly shared sequence variants as a technical artifact. A few of the identified cytomegalovirus-associated TCR beta chains were confirmed in vitro to be specific for cytomegalovirus antigens. An earlier analysis of approximately 600 of the donors showed that most TCR beta V segments appeared in productive rearrangements either about 90% or about 30% of the time, which broadly matched IMGT annotations.

Sequencing used PBMCs. The receptor chain draws on TRBV5-3 and TRBJ2-1; 13 central nucleotides agree with TRBD2. TRBV5-3 has ORF status, its function being uncertain. The receptor was isolated from a man aged 18-30 years in good health and CMV-seronegative. The CDR3 sequence is CATLAGGPCAYNEQFF. The DNA is as follows: TGTGCCACACTAGCGGGGGGGCCTTGTGCCTACAATGAGCAGTTCTTC.